Following are 18 T cell receptor beta chains from one sample sequenced in a study of OX40 agonist ivuxolimab in advanced cancers. Profiling relied on immunoSEQ multiplex PCR, and the TCRdb table lists in-frame clones only, not all of them. The sample consists of around 68,000 clones, approximately 90% of them appearing once. The sample here was CD4+ or CD8+ T cells sorted from blood, taken in a trial of the OX40 agonist ivuxolimab. These receptors came from an adult with an advanced solid tumor such as melanoma, head and neck, liver or kidney cancer.

CDR3: CASSTTGTVTYEQYF. CDR3 DNA sequence: TGTGCCAGCAGTACAACCGGGACAGTTACCTACGAGCAGTACTTC. The V and J genes are TRBV28 and TRBJ2-7; 7 bases fit TRBD1. Germline lookup yields CDR1 MDHEN and CDR2 SYDVKM. This CDR3 region has 15 residues. J gave up 2 bases and V 5 bases, and 9 bases lay outside the gene matches.

The J gene is TRBJ2-1, the V gene TRBV11-2, with 13 bases matching TRBD2. J lost 2 bases, V lost 6 bases, and 4 bases had no gene match. Germline CDR1 is SGHAT and CDR2 is FQNNGV. The CDR3 extends over 16 amino acids. CDR3 DNA: TGTGCCAGCAGTAGGACTAGCGGGAGAACCTACAATGAGCAGTTCTTC. Translated: CASSRTSGRTYNEQFF.

CDR3 sequence reads: CASSLAGGGNEQFF. CDR3 nucleotides: TGTGCCAGCAGTCTAGCGGGAGGCGGGAATGAGCAGTTCTTC. The chain combines TRBV9 with TRBJ2-1, with 11 bases fitting TRBD2. V lost 5 bases, J lost 7 bases, and 5 bases stayed unmatched. From germline, CDR1 is SGDLS and CDR2 YYNGEE. The CDR3 contains 14 residues.

The gene calls are TRBV4-1 and TRBJ2-3, with 13 bases identical to TRBD2. The germline gives CDR1 MGHRA, CDR2 YSYEKL. The CDR3 runs 18 residues. Germline trimming cut 4 bases from V and 2 bases from J; bases unmatched to any gene: 9. CDR3 sequence (DNA): TGCGCCAGCAGCCGCCCACCGGGACTAGCGGGATTCACAGATACGCAGTATTTT. Encoded protein: CASSRPPGLAGFTDTQYF.

CDR3 nucleotides: TGTGCCAGTAGTATCTATTTGTCCCTCCATCCCCTCTATGGCTACACCTTC. It encodes CASSIYLSLHPLYGYTF. The rearrangement links TRBV19 to TRBJ1-2; D remains ambiguous. Trimming shortened V by 3 bases and J by 4 bases, and 21 bases separated the two germline ends. The CDR3 spans 17 residues. Germline-derived CDR1 and CDR2 are LNHDA and SQIVND (reference sequence).

J is TRBJ1-2 and V is TRBV11-2, with 8 bases matching TRBD1. V dropped 5 bases and J dropped 10; count of bases not matched to a gene: 15. Germline V lookup: CDR1 SGHAT, CDR2 FQNNGV. This CDR3 has 15 residues. This CDR3 is CASSGLKGTGGNYTF. CDR3 DNA: TGTGCCAGCAGCGGCTTAAAGGGCACAGGGGGTAACTACACCTTC.

This chain joins TRBV9 and TRBJ2-7, with 11 bases that match TRBD2. In germline, CDR1 is SGDLS, CDR2 YYNGEE. J was trimmed by 4 bases and V by 3 bases; bases with no gene match: 15. The CDR3 is 18 amino acids. The CDR3 loop is CASSEGTSGSQNAYEQYF. In DNA, the CDR3 is TGTGCCAGCAGCGAGGGGACTAGCGGATCACAGAACGCTTACGAGCAGTACTTC.

The chain uses TRBV5-1 and TRBJ2-5; D remains ambiguous. CDR3 length: 11 residues. Germline assignment: CDR1 SGHRS and CDR2 YFSETQ. V lost 6 bases and J 3 bases, leaving 6 bases between the germline ends. CDR3: CASNREETQYF. DNA for the CDR3: TGCGCCAGCAATCGGGAAGAGACCCAGTACTTC.

The chain employs TRBV19 and TRBJ1-5; D is possibly TRBD1 (5 bases). Germline CDR1 is LNHDA and CDR2 is SQIVND (reference sequence). The V and J ends lost 2 bases and 3 bases respectively, with 17 bases between them. The CDR3 loop spans 17 amino acids. The CDR3 is CASSIRAGTTDNQPQHF. CDR3 bases: TGTGCCAGTAGTATACGGGCGGGGACCACCGACAATCAGCCCCAGCATTTT.

The V gene is TRBV28, the J gene TRBJ2-7; TRBD2 agrees at 11 bases. The trim removed 2 bases at V and 2 bases at J, leaving 2 bases unmatched. This CDR3 contains 15 residues. The germline V gene encodes CDR1 MDHEN and CDR2 SYDVKM. CDR3 sequence: CASSLGTSGTYEQYF. The CDR3 DNA reads as TGTGCCAGCAGTTTAGGGACTAGCGGAACCTACGAGCAGTACTTC.

The chain couples TRBV5-6 to TRBJ1-3, with 7 bases identical to TRBD1. The germline CDR1 and CDR2 sequences are SGHDT and YYEEEE. The CDR3 loop spans 16 amino acids. J was trimmed by 1 base and V by 2 bases; bases with no gene match: 6. CDR3 region: CASSFRGLGSGNTIYF. The CDR3 DNA follows: TGTGCCAGCAGCTTTAGGGGGCTCGGGTCTGGAAACACCATATATTTT.

This chain links TRBV14 with TRBJ2-1, with TRBD2 matching 10 bases. Germline trimming cut 1 base from V and 8 bases from J; bases unmatched to any gene: 11. CDR1 and CDR2 from the germline V gene are SGHDN and FVKESK. The CDR3 length is 17 residues. The CDR3 sequence is CASSQVRRASGRDEQFF. The DNA for the CDR3 is TGTGCCAGCAGCCAAGTTCGACGGGCTAGCGGGAGAGATGAGCAGTTCTTC.

The chain uses TRBV2 and TRBJ2-1; 10 bases are a match to TRBD2. The ends lost 2 bases at V and 6 bases at J; junction bases unmatched: 4. CDR3 length equals 15 residues. The V gene's germline CDR1 is SNHLY and CDR2 FYNNEI. The CDR3 protein is CASSELLAGANEQFF. Here the CDR3 DNA reads TGTGCCAGCAGTGAACTCCTAGCGGGAGCCAATGAGCAGTTCTTC.

This chain links TRBV5-1 with TRBJ1-1; D is uncertain. Per the germline V gene, CDR1 is SGHRS and CDR2 is YFSETQ. Trimming cost V 5 bases and J 0 bases, with 8 bases left between them. This CDR3 has 13 amino acids. The CDR3 region has the DNA TGCGCCAGCAGTGGACGTTTGAACACTGAAGCTTTCTTT. This encodes CASSGRLNTEAFF.

This chain joins TRBV9 and TRBJ2-3; weak D call: TRBD1 (6 bases). The CDR3 contains 14 residues. The V gene's germline CDR1 is SGDLS and CDR2 YYNGEE. Trimming took off 4 bases at V and 1 base at J, with 10 bases between the two ends. The CDR3, as DNA: TGTGCCAGCAGCTTCAGGGGTGGCACAGATACGCAGTATTTT. Residues: CASSFRGGTDTQYF.

The rearrangement joins TRBV28 to TRBJ2-2; perhaps TRBD1 as D (7 bases). From germline, CDR1 is MDHEN and CDR2 SYDVKM. This CDR3 contains 15 residues. V gave up 2 bases and J gave up 6 bases, with 13 bases separating them. The CDR3 coding sequence is TGTGCCAGCAGTTTACCCACAGGGGAGGCCGGGGAGCTGTTTTTT. As protein: CASSLPTGEAGELFF.

The DNA of the CDR3 is TGCAGCGCCTCTGACAGGGGGGCCTACGAGCAGTACTTC. The encoded protein is CSASDRGAYEQYF. The chain employs TRBV29-1 and TRBJ2-7; the match to TRBD1 covers 9 bases. Per germline, CDR1 SQVTM and CDR2 ANQGSEA. CDR3 length equals 13 residues. The V segment lost 7 bases and the J segment 2 bases; nucleotides outside the gene matches: 6.

The DNA for the CDR3 is TGTGCCAGCGGGACTACCACCTACAATGAGCAGTTCTTC. Protein product: CASGTTTYNEQFF. V and J are TRBV6-6 and TRBJ2-1, with 7 bases fitting TRBD2. Trimming at V came to 8 bases and at J to 2 bases, leaving 3 bases not matched to a gene. The CDR3 runs 13 residues. Germline V gene lookup returns CDR1 MNHNY and CDR2 SVGAGI (reference sequence).